Shown below are 20 T cell receptor beta chains from a single sample sequenced in a study of cytomegalovirus exposure and HLA in healthy donors. This table comes from immunoSEQ multiplex PCR, and its TCRdb copy is limited to in-frame clones, with some not included. Here the sample spans 150,000 or so clones, 89% being singletons. Sequencing was done on a sample of PBMCs. The receptor set was obtained from a young woman in good health and CMV-seropositive.

The CDR3 spells CAAQEATEAFF. DNA for the CDR3: TGTGCCGCACAAGAGGCCACTGAAGCTTTCTTT. The rearrangement uses TRBV2 and TRBJ1-1; D is undetermined. The CDR3 sequence is 11 residues long. CDR1 and CDR2 from the germline V gene are SNHLY and FYNNEI. Trimming took off 11 bases at V and 4 bases at J, with 11 bases between the two ends.

The chain couples TRBV4-1 to TRBJ2-7; possible D gene TRBD2, 6 bases. The CDR3 extends over 16 amino acids. Germline V lookup: CDR1 MGHRA, CDR2 YSYEKL. The V end was cut by 0 bases, the J end by 6 bases, with 18 bases between. Here the CDR3 DNA reads TGCGCCAGCAGCCAAGATCTGGAGGGGTGGGCGTCCGAGCAGTACTTC. It is translated as CASSQDLEGWASEQYF.

This sequence joins TRBV19 and TRBJ1-2, with D uncertain. V was shortened by 0 bases and J by 1 base, with 18 bases between the two germline ends. The V gene's germline CDR1 is LNHDA and CDR2 SQIVND (reference sequence). This CDR3 contains 18 residues. CDR3 loop: CASSIDILGGRRNYGYTF. The CDR3 nucleotides are TGTGCCAGTAGTATAGATATTTTAGGAGGGCGGCGTAACTATGGCTACACCTTC.

The chain employs TRBV27 and TRBJ1-5; no clear D gene. CDR3 size: 15 residues. The V and J ends lost 4 bases and 7 bases respectively, with 17 bases between them. Germline CDR1 and CDR2: MNHEY and SMNVEV (reference sequence). The CDR3 here is CASSSDARSGQPQHF. In DNA, the CDR3 is TGTGCCAGCAGTTCGGACGCCAGATCGGGGCAGCCCCAGCATTTT.

The rearrangement uses TRBV5-6 and TRBJ2-7; TRBD1 agrees at 10 bases. This CDR3 comprises 13 residues. Trimming took 4 bases from V and 8 from J; bases not matched to a gene: 6. Looked up from germline, CDR1 is SGHDT and CDR2 is YYEEEE. Written as DNA, the CDR3 is TGTGCCAGCAGCGCGACAGGGGGCGACCAGCAGTACTTC. Protein sequence: CASSATGGDQQYF.

The V call is TRBV4-2, the J call TRBJ2-7; 11 positions match TRBD2. The V gene end was trimmed by 0 bases and the J gene end by 4 bases; junction bases not matched to a gene: 5. The germline V gene encodes CDR1 LGHNA and CDR2 YNFKEQ. The CDR3 has 16 amino acids. The CDR3 is CASSQDGSSGGYEQYF. CDR3 coding DNA: TGTGCCAGCAGCCAAGATGGTTCTAGCGGGGGGTACGAGCAGTACTTC.

V usage is TRBV18 and J usage is TRBJ2-3; 7 bases agree with TRBD2. Germline V CDR1 and CDR2: KGHSH, LQKENI. The CDR3 length is 15 residues. The J segment lost 2 bases and the V segment lost 8 bases, leaving 10 bases of the junction unmatched. As DNA, the CDR3 is TGTGCCAGCGACCCAGCGGGGCAGCTCACAGATACGCAGTATTTT. This sequence encodes CASDPAGQLTDTQYF.

The chain is built from TRBV19 and TRBJ1-4; D is uncertain. Trimming left V 3 bases short and J 8 bases short, with 22 bases between. CDR1 LNHDA and CDR2 SQIVND come from the germline V gene (reference sequence). The CDR3 consists of 17 residues. CDR3 sequence: CASSIWVPGPDGEKLFF. CDR3 sequence (DNA): TGTGCCAGTAGTATCTGGGTTCCGGGTCCCGACGGGGAAAAACTGTTTTTT.

V gene TRBV2 combines with J gene TRBJ2-3; 14 bases are shared with TRBD2. CDR3 length: 15 amino acids. V trimming: 10 bases; J trimming: 3 bases; junction bases outside the gene matches: 6. The V gene's germline CDR1 is SNHLY and CDR2 FYNNEI. CDR3 residues: CATSGLAGGTDTQYF. DNA of the CDR3: TGTGCCACCTCCGGACTAGCGGGGGGAACAGATACGCAGTATTTT.

The J gene is TRBJ2-5, the V gene TRBV5-1, with 9 bases identical to TRBD1. CDR3 length: 15 residues. Germline CDR1 is SGHRS and CDR2 is YFSETQ. After removal of 5 bases from V and 5 bases from J, the junction contained 10 bases not matched to a gene. The CDR3 protein is CASRRAYRGLETQYF. The DNA for the CDR3 is TGCGCCAGCAGGCGAGCTTACAGGGGGCTCGAGACCCAGTACTTC.

The chain employs TRBV6-5 and TRBJ1-1; unclear D gene. Germline lookup yields CDR1 MNHEY and CDR2 SVGAGI. Deletions cut 6 bases from V and 1 base from J, with 15 bases between. The CDR3 contains 15 residues. CDR3 DNA: TGTGCCAGCAGCCGAAGACCCCCAGGGAACACTGAAGCTTTCTTT. It codes for CASSRRPPGNTEAFF.

This clone was seen only once. V is TRBV10-1 and J is TRBJ2-7, with D possibly matching TRBD2 (5 bases). V dropped 4 bases and J dropped 1 base, with 14 bases sitting between them. Germline V gene data show CDR1 as WNHNN and CDR2 as SYGVQD (reference sequence). The CDR3 length is 15 residues. The chain's CDR3 is CASSAGPSGSYEQYF. The CDR3 DNA is TGCGCCAGCAGTGCAGGTCCGTCGGGGTCCTACGAGCAGTACTTC.

This chain's CDR3 is CAWSVGTGGDEQYF. The CDR3 nucleotides are TGTGCCTGGAGTGTCGGGACAGGGGGGGACGAGCAGTACTTC. The chain links TRBV30 to TRBJ2-7, with 11 bases fitting TRBD1. In germline, CDR1 is GTSNPN, CDR2 SVGIG (reference sequence). The CDR3 contains 14 residues. V lost 0 bases, J lost 5 bases, and 3 bases stayed unmatched.

This clone was seen a single time. The V call is TRBV5-8, the J call TRBJ2-2; possible D gene TRBD1, 6 bases. CDR1 SGHTS and CDR2 YDEGEE come from the germline V gene. The CDR3 contains 15 residues. Between the trimmed V and J ends, which lost 4 bases and 6 bases, there was a span of 16 bases. The CDR3 region has the DNA TGTGCCAGCAGCCGCAGGGGAATGGCGTCCGGGGAGCTGTTTTTT. Its translation: CASSRRGMASGELFF.

This chain uses TRBV7-2 with TRBJ1-1; 10 nucleotides line up with TRBD1. Germline V gene sequence: CDR1 SGHTA, CDR2 FQGNSA. This CDR3 has 17 amino acids. After removal of 1 base from V and 0 bases from J, the junction contained 5 bases not matched to a gene. Here the CDR3 DNA reads TGTGCCAGCAGCTTAGGCGGGACAGGGGCCTTGAACACTGAAGCTTTCTTT. Its protein is CASSLGGTGALNTEAFF.

V is TRBV27 and J is TRBJ2-7; D may be TRBD1 (5 bases). CDR1 is MNHEY, CDR2 SMNVEV, per germline (reference sequence). Trimming removed 0 bases from V and 7 bases from J, with 16 bases in between. The CDR3 loop spans 15 amino acids. The DNA for the CDR3 is TGTGCCAGCAGTTTATCAAGGGGTTCGAGTCTTGAGCAGTACTTC. Translated: CASSLSRGSSLEQYF.

This chain links TRBV12-5 with TRBJ1-5, with D unresolved. The V and J ends lost 7 bases and 0 bases respectively, with 22 bases between them. This CDR3 is built from 18 residues. Germline loops: CDR1 LGHNT, CDR2 FRNRAP. CDR3 amino acids: CASARRSGTDYSNQPQHF. The CDR3 nucleotides read TGTGCTAGTGCCCGTCGGTCAGGAACAGACTATAGCAATCAGCCCCAGCATTTT.

This clone was detected only once. The genes are TRBV7-2 and TRBJ2-7; 8 bases line up with TRBD2. The V and J ends lost 0 bases and 4 bases, in that order; junction bases with no gene match: 2. This CDR3 has 14 residues. Germline V gene data show CDR1 as SGHTA and CDR2 as FQGNSA. CDR3 residues: CASSLASSGYEQYF. Written as DNA, the CDR3 is TGTGCCAGCAGCTTAGCGTCTAGCGGGTACGAGCAGTACTTC.

The chain is built from TRBV19 and TRBJ2-7; 8 bases agree with TRBD1. This CDR3 contains 13 residues. With V trimmed by 7 bases and J by 7 bases, 9 bases remained unmatched. The V gene's germline CDR1 is LNHDA and CDR2 SQIVND (reference sequence). The CDR3 bases are TGTGCCAGTATCGGGCAGGGGGCAGGGGAGCAGTACTTC. Its protein product is CASIGQGAGEQYF.

The chain links TRBV4-3 to TRBJ2-5; TRBD2 agrees at 13 bases. The CDR3 is 16 amino acids. V shed 0 bases and J 2 bases; nucleotides not matched to a gene: 0. Germline V gives CDR1 LGHNA, CDR2 YSLEER. CDR3 in DNA: TGCGCCAGCAGCCAAGAACTAGCGGGGGGGCAAGAGACCCAGTACTTC. Protein: CASSQELAGGQETQYF.